This T cell receptor (beta chain) was sequenced in a study of OX40 agonist ivuxolimab in advanced cancers. Study-wide background: Ivuxolimab, which patients received intravenously every 2 weeks, was dosed at 0.01 to 10 mg/kg.

Trimming took off 5 bases at V and 0 bases at J, with 20 bases between the two ends. Germline loops: CDR1 SGHTA, CDR2 FQGNSA. CDR3 length: 18 amino acids. Only in-frame clones appear in the TCRdb table, and some are missing; sequencing was by immunoSEQ multiplex PCR. Among more than 35,000 clones listed, about four fifths were seen once. Study findings and constraints: Among the nonresponders, some also had low normalized T-cell clonal expansion. Clones of CD4+ and CD8+ blood T cells grew by week 6 at doses of 0.1 to 3.0 mg/kg. In the 0.1-3.0 mg/kg groups, partial responders showed among the lowest expansion.

Comments on this clone: Its antigen is currently unknown.

This chain links TRBV7-2 with TRBJ1-5, with a tentative D call TRBD1 (5 bases). This TCR came from an adult with an advanced solid tumor such as melanoma, head and neck, liver or kidney cancer. The starting material was CD4+ or CD8+ T cells sorted from blood, obtained in a trial of the OX40 agonist ivuxolimab. This CDR3 is CASSPSSYTGVSNQPQHF. CDR3 sequence (DNA): TGTGCCAGCAGCCCTAGTTCTTATACGGGGGTTAGCAATCAGCCCCAGCATTTT.